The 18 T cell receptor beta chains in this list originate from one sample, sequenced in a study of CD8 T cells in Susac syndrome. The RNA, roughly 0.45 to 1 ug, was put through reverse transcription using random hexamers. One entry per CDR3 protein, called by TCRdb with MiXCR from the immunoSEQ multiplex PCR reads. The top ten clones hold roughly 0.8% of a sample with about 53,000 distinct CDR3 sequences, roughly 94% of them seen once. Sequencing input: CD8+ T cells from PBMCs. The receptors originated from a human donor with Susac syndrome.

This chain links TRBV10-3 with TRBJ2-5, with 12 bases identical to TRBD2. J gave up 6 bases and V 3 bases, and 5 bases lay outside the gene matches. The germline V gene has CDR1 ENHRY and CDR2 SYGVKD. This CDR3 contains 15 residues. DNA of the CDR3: TGTGCCATCAGTGACGGACTAGCGGGGTGGCAGACCCAGTACTTC. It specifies CAISDGLAGWQTQYF.

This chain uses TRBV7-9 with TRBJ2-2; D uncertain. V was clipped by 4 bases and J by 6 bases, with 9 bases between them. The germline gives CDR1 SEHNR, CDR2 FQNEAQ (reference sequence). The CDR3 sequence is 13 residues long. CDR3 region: CASSSDGAGELFF. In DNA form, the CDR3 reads TGTGCCAGCAGCTCCGATGGGGCCGGGGAGCTGTTTTTT. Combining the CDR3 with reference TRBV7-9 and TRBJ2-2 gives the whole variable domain DTGVSQNPRHKITKRGQNVTFRCDPISEHNRLYWYRQTLGQGPEFLTYFQNEAQLEKSRLLSDRFSAERPKGSFSTLEIQRTEQGDSAMYLCASSSDGAGELFFGEGSRLTVL.

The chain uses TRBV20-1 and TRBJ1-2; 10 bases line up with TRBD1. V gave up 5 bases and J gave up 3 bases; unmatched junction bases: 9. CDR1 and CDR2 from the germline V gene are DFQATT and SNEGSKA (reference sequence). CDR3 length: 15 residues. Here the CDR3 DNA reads TGCAGTGCTCAATTATCGGGACAGGGGTACTATGGCTACACCTTC. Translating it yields CSAQLSGQGYYGYTF.

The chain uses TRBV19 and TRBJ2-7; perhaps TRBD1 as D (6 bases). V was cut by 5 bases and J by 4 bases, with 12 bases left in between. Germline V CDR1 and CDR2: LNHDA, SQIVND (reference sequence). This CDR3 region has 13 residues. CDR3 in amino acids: CASSPGHLYEQYF. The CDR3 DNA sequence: TGTGCCAGTAGTCCGGGACACCTTTACGAGCAGTACTTC.

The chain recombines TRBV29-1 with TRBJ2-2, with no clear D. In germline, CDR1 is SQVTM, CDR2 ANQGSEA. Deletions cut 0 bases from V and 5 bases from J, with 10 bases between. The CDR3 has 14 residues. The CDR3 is CSVEDLGVTGELFF. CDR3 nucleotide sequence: TGCAGCGTTGAAGATTTAGGAGTTACCGGGGAGCTGTTTTTT.

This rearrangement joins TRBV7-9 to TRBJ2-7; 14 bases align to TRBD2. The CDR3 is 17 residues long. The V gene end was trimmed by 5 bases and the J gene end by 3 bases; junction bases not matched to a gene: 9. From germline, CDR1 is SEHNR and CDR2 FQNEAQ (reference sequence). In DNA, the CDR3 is TGTGCCAGCAGCCCGACTAGCGGGGGGGCTCTCCTCTACGAGCAGTACTTC. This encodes CASSPTSGGALLYEQYF.

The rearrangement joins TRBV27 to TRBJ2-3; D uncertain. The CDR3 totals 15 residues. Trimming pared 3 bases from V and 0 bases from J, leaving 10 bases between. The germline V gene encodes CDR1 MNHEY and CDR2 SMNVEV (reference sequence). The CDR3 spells CASSFLSSSTDTQYF. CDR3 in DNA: TGTGCCAGCAGTTTTCTGAGTTCTAGCACAGATACGCAGTATTTT.

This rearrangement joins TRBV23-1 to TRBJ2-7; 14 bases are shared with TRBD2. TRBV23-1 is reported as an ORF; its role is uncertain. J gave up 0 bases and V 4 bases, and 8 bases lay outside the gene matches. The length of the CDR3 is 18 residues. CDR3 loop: CASSPGLAGGLSSYEQYF. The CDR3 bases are TGCGCCAGCAGTCCCGGACTAGCGGGGGGACTAAGCTCCTACGAGCAGTACTTC.

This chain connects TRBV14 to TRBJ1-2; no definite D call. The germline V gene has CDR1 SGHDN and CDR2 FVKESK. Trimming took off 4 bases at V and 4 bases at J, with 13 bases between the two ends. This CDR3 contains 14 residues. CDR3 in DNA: TGTGCCAGCAGCCTGGCGACCGGTGGCTATGGCTACACCTTC. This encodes CASSLATGGYGYTF. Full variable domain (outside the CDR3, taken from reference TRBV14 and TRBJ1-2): EAGVTQFPSHSVIEKGQTVTLRCDPISGHDNLYWYRRVMGKEIKFLLHFVKESKQDESGMPNNRFLAERTGGTYSTLKVQPAELEDSGVYFCASSLATGGYGYTFGSGTRLTVV.

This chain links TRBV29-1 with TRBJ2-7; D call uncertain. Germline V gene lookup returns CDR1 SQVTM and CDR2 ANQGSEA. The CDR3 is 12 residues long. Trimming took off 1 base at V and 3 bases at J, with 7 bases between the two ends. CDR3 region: CSVEGQLYEQYF. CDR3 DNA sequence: TGCAGCGTTGAAGGACAACTCTACGAGCAGTACTTC.

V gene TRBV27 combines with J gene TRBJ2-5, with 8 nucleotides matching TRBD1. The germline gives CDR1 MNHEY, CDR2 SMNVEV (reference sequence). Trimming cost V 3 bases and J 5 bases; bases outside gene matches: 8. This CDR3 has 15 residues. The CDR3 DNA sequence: TGTGCCAGCAGTTTGGACAGGGCGTTATTGGAGACCCAGTACTTC. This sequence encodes CASSLDRALLETQYF.

CDR3 amino acids: CAWSVYSSYEQYF. CDR3 bases: TGTGCCTGGAGTGTATACAGCTCCTACGAGCAGTACTTC. The chain recombines TRBV30 with TRBJ2-7; D gene unclear. The V gene lost 0 bases and the J gene lost 0 bases, with 6 bases spanning the gap. The CDR3 runs 13 residues. Per the germline V gene, CDR1 is GTSNPN and CDR2 is SVGIG (reference sequence).

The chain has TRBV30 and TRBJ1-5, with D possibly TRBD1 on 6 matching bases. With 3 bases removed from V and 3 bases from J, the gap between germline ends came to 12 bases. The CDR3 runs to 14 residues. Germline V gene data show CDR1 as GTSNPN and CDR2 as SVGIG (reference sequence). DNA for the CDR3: TGTGCCTGGAGCCAGGACAGCGACAATCAGCCCCAGCATTTT. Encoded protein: CAWSQDSDNQPQHF.

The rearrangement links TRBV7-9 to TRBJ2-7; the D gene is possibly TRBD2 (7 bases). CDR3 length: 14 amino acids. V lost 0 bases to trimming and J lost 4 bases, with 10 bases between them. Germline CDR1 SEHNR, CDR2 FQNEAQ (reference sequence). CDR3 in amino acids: CASSLAGGGYEQYF. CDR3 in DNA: TGTGCCAGCAGCTTAGCGGGAGGGGGTTACGAGCAGTACTTC.

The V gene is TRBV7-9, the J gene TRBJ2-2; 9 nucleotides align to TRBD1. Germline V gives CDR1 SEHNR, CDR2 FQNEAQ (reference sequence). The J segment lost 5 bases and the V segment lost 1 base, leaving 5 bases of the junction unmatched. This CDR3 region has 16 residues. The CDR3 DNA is TGTGCCAGCAGCTTAGGGACAGGGGACATTACCGGGGAGCTGTTTTTT. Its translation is CASSLGTGDITGELFF.

The DNA for the CDR3 is TGTGCCAGCAATAATCCGGGACTAGCGGGGGTAAGAGGCACAGATACGCAGTATTTT. This sequence encodes CASNNPGLAGVRGTDTQYF. This rearrangement joins TRBV13 to TRBJ2-3; 14 bases map to TRBD2. The germline CDR1 and CDR2 sequences are PRHDT and FYEKMQ (reference sequence). There are 19 residues in the CDR3. The junction had 13 bases not matched to a gene; V was cut back by 7 bases and J by 1 base.

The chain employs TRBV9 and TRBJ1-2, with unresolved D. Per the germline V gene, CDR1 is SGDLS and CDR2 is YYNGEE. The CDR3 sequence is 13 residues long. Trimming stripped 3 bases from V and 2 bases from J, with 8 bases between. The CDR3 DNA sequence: TGTGCCAGCAGCGAAACAGAGAACTATGGCTACACCTTC. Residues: CASSETENYGYTF. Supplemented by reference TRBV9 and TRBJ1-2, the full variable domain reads DSGVTQTPKHLITATGQRVTLRCSPRSGDLSVYWYQQSLDQGLQFLIQYYNGEERAKGNILERFSAQQFPDLHSELNLSSLELGDSALYFCASSETENYGYTFGSGTRLTVV.

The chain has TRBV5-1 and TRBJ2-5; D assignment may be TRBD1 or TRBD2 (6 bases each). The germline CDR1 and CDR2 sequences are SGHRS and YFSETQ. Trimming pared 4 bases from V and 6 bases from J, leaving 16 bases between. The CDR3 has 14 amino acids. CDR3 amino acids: CASSRGDGRKTQYF. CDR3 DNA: TGCGCCAGCAGCAGGGGGGATGGCAGAAAGACCCAGTACTTC.